This T cell receptor beta chain was obtained from a study of a mutant IDH1 vaccine in newly diagnosed glioma. Study as a whole: Those enrolled had earlier been treated with radiotherapy, temozolomide, or both, mostly both.

The time point is: baseline, week 1 (first vaccination visit). Treatment defined: pre-vaccination baseline after standard-of-care therapy. V was shortened by 2 bases and J by 5 bases, with 12 bases between the two germline ends. This CDR3 comprises 14 residues. In germline, CDR1 is MNHNS, CDR2 SASEGT. The method was immunoSEQ multiplex PCR; TCRdb's version includes in-frame clones alone and lacks a portion of them. The sample comprises some 67,000 clones, more than 70% of which are singletons, and about 4.8% rests with the top ten. This clone came up a few times. The source material was peripheral blood mononuclear cells (PBMCs), sampled from a glioma patient treated with radiotherapy, temozolomide or both. This chain connects TRBV6-1 to TRBJ1-1; D gene ambiguous. This receptor was taken from a woman under 30 with glioma. Some clones in this sample may be carry-over from other donors' samples. CDR3 residues: CASSEKWSGTEAFF. CDR3 coding DNA: TGTGCCAGCAGTGAAAAATGGTCGGGGACTGAAGCTTTCTTT.